These 9 T cell receptor beta chains were sequenced from one sample in a study of cytomegalovirus exposure and HLA in healthy donors listed by TCRdb under 2017. Receptors were amplified or captured by the immunoSEQ multiplex PCR assay. For the multiplex PCR, a mixture combining 60 forward primers for TCR Vbeta segments and 13 reverse primers for TCR Jbeta segments was used. Here the immuneACCESS table is served through TCRdb, limited to in-frame sequences with V and J called. Missing clones are a known gap in these copies; in checked studies unresolved V genes cover under half, and the rest lacks a known reason. In all, the sample holds under 150,000 clones, and around 80% of those were seen once. Approximately 9.1% of the sample is taken by the ten largest. Sequenced input: PBMCs. The receptors were gathered from a woman between 50 and 59 years old in good health and CMV-seropositive.

Here the CDR3 DNA reads TGCGCCAGCAGCCCGACTAGCGGGAGGGCCGGGGAGCTGTTTTTT. This sequence encodes CASSPTSGRAGELFF. V and J are TRBV5-1 and TRBJ2-2; 14 bases line up with TRBD2. The germline V gene encodes CDR1 SGHRS and CDR2 YFSETQ. The CDR3 loop spans 15 amino acids. The J segment lost 6 bases and the V segment lost 4 bases, leaving 2 bases of the junction unmatched.

The J gene is TRBJ2-5, the V gene TRBV9; no clear D gene. The ends were cut back, 0 bases at V and 5 bases at J, with 8 bases in the middle. The CDR3 runs to 13 residues. Germline V gives CDR1 SGDLS, CDR2 YYNGEE. This chain's CDR3 is CASSVAVGETQYF. In DNA, the CDR3 is TGTGCCAGCAGCGTAGCGGTCGGGGAGACCCAGTACTTC.

The chain couples TRBV18 to TRBJ1-1, with 7 bases matching TRBD1. The germline V gene encodes CDR1 KGHSH and CDR2 LQKENI. This CDR3 comprises 13 residues. The J segment lost 3 bases and the V segment lost 2 bases, leaving 0 bases of the junction unmatched. CDR3 sequence reads: CASSPGTDTEAFF. The CDR3 DNA reads TGTGCCAGCTCACCAGGGACAGACACTGAAGCTTTCTTT. The whole variable domain, filled in from reference TRBV18 and TRBJ1-1, reads NAGVMQNPRHLVRRRGQEARLRCSPMKGHSHVYWYRQLPEEGLKFMVYLQKENIIDESGMPKERFSAEFPKEGPSILRIQQVVRGDSAAYFCASSPGTDTEAFFGQGTRLTVV.

The CDR3 here is CASSLLHTGELFF. The CDR3 coding sequence is TGTGCCAGCAGCCTTCTTCACACCGGGGAGCTGTTTTTT. The gene calls are TRBV6-1 and TRBJ2-2; D uncertain. The CDR3 runs to 13 residues. The germline V and J ends were trimmed by 6 bases and 3 bases, with 8 bases remaining between them. The V gene's germline CDR1 is MNHNS and CDR2 SASEGT.

The chain recombines TRBV10-3 with TRBJ1-2; 7 bases align to TRBD1. After removal of 4 bases from V and 4 bases from J, the junction contained 6 bases not matched to a gene. CDR1 ENHRY and CDR2 SYGVKD come from the germline V gene. This CDR3 contains 14 residues. Written as DNA, the CDR3 is TGTGCCATCAGTGGGCAGGGGGAGTTCTATGGCTACACCTTC. It yields the protein CAISGQGEFYGYTF.

The chain uses TRBV5-1 and TRBJ2-7, with no clear D. Germline CDR1 SGHRS, CDR2 YFSETQ. Trimming cost V 0 bases and J 6 bases, with 7 bases left between them. The CDR3 covers 12 residues. The CDR3 nucleotides are TGCGCCAGCAGCTTGGCCGTCGGCGAGCAGTACTTC. It is translated as CASSLAVGEQYF. Supplemented by reference TRBV5-1 and TRBJ2-7, the full variable domain reads KAGVTQTPRYLIKTRGQQVTLSCSPISGHRSVSWYQQTPGQGLQFLFEYFSETQRNKGNFPGRFSGRQFSNSRSEMNVSTLELGDSALYLCASSLAVGEQYFGPGTRLTVT.

The chain couples TRBV6-5 to TRBJ2-2, with D perhaps matching TRBD1 (5 bases). Germline CDR1 MNHEY, CDR2 SVGAGI. This CDR3 has 16 amino acids. Trimming shortened V by 2 bases and J by 0 bases, and 10 bases separated the two germline ends. In nucleotides, the CDR3 is TGTGCCAGCAGTTACGGGGCCAGCGCGAACACCGGGGAGCTGTTTTTT. Translation: CASSYGASANTGELFF.

This clone has a handful of counts. The chain joins TRBV4-3 to TRBJ1-1; tentatively, D is TRBD1 (6 bases). The germline CDR1 and CDR2 sequences are LGHNA and YSLEER. V was trimmed by 5 bases and J by 1 base, leaving 14 bases between them. The CDR3 runs to 15 residues. The CDR3 DNA reads TGCGCCAGCAGCTTACAGGGTAGTGGGAACACTGAAGCTTTCTTT. As protein: CASSLQGSGNTEAFF.

The chain links TRBV5-6 to TRBJ2-7, with a weak D call TRBD2 (5 bases). The CDR3 is 15 amino acids. Trimming removed 0 bases from V and 1 base from J, with 11 bases in between. Germline V gene data show CDR1 as SGHDT and CDR2 as YYEEEE. DNA of the CDR3: TGTGCCAGCAGCTTGGGGACTCACTCGTCCTACGAGCAGTACTTC. Amino acid sequence: CASSLGTHSSYEQYF.